The source of this T cell receptor (beta chain) is a study of blood T cell repertoires in COVID-19. The table came from immunoSEQ multiplex PCR; TCRdb's copy has only in-frame clones and leaves some out. In the table there are a few hundred thousand clones, about nine tenths of which are singletons. This clone was picked up one time. The CDR3 covers 13 residues. The V end lost 8 bases, the J end lost 4 bases, and 12 bases lay between the germline ends. Germline CDR1 LNHDA, CDR2 SQIVND (reference sequence). The V call is TRBV19, the J call TRBJ1-3, with a weak D call TRBD1 (6 bases). The source is a middle-aged woman who had been exposed to COVID-19. The specimen was PBMCs or T cells enriched from blood (not recorded which). Written as DNA, the CDR3 is TGTGCCAGTGTCCCGGACAGAGGAAACACCATATATTTT. It yields the protein CASVPDRGNTIYF.